Presented here are 8 T cell receptor beta chains from one specimen sequenced in a study of blood T cell repertoires in COVID-19. Generated by immunoSEQ multiplex PCR, the TCRdb table keeps only in-frame clones and is missing some. Among 150,000 or so clones listed, about 86% were seen once. Material for sequencing was peripheral blood. These receptors all come from a woman of 80 years or more with acute or convalescent COVID-19.

The gene calls are TRBV7-2 and TRBJ1-5, with 11 bases aligning to TRBD1. Trimming at V came to 4 bases and at J to 4 bases, leaving 3 bases not matched to a gene. Germline-derived CDR1 and CDR2 are SGHTA and FQGNSA. This CDR3 contains 15 residues. CDR3 sequence (DNA): TGTGCCAGCAGCTCCCGGGACAGGGGGAATCAGCCCCAGCATTTT. Its protein is CASSSRDRGNQPQHF.

The genes are TRBV14 and TRBJ2-1; D not resolved. Germline V gene lookup returns CDR1 SGHDN and CDR2 FVKESK. The ends were cut back, 4 bases at V and 4 bases at J, with 11 bases in the middle. CDR3 length: 14 amino acids. This chain's CDR3 is CASSPRVLYNEQFF. The CDR3 nucleotides read TGTGCCAGCAGCCCGAGAGTCCTATACAATGAGCAGTTCTTC.

This clone was observed once. The genes are TRBV18 and TRBJ1-4; maybe TRBD1 (5 bases). There are 16 residues in the CDR3. Germline V gene sequence: CDR1 KGHSH, CDR2 LQKENI. The V end lost 4 bases, the J end lost 6 bases, and 18 bases lay between the germline ends. In DNA, the CDR3 is TGTGCCAGCTCACATGACAGTTACCCCACGGATGAAAAACTGTTTTTT. Protein: CASSHDSYPTDEKLFF.

The chain uses TRBV5-5 and TRBJ1-2, with D perhaps TRBD1 (5 bases). This CDR3 has 15 amino acids. Germline V lookup: CDR1 SGHKS, CDR2 YYEKEE (reference sequence). V was cut by 0 bases and J by 4 bases, with 13 bases left in between. The CDR3 sequence: CASSLAGDGGYGYTF. Written as DNA, the CDR3 is TGTGCCAGCAGCTTGGCCGGGGACGGGGGCTATGGCTACACCTTC.

The chain recombines TRBV5-1 with TRBJ1-1, with D tentatively TRBD1 (6 bases). The CDR3 totals 15 residues. V lost 5 bases and J 1 base, leaving 15 bases between the germline ends. Germline V gene lookup returns CDR1 SGHRS and CDR2 YFSETQ. The CDR3 loop reads CASSLHGTSNTEAFF. Here the CDR3 DNA reads TGCGCCAGCAGTCTCCACGGGACATCGAACACTGAAGCTTTCTTT.

The chain recombines TRBV19 with TRBJ1-3; TRBD1 aligns across 8 bases. V trimming: 1 base; J trimming: 2 bases; junction bases outside the gene matches: 4. CDR3 length: 16 residues. Germline V gene sequence: CDR1 LNHDA, CDR2 SQIVND (reference sequence). The CDR3 region has the DNA TGTGCCAGTAGTATAGGGGACAGGCGACCTGGAAACACCATATATTTT. This translates into CASSIGDRRPGNTIYF.

The rearrangement links TRBV7-9 to TRBJ2-5; 11 bases are shared with TRBD2. J lost 4 bases, V lost 5 bases, and 3 bases had no gene match. There are 14 residues in the CDR3. CDR1 and CDR2 from the germline V gene are SEHNR and FQNEAQ (reference sequence). CDR3 amino acids: CASSTLAGGETQYF. DNA for the CDR3: TGTGCCAGCAGCACCCTAGCGGGAGGAGAGACCCAGTACTTC. Looking up the rest from reference TRBV7-9 and TRBJ2-5 gives the full variable domain: DTGVSQNPRHKITKRGQNVTFRCDPISEHNRLYWYRQTLGQGPEFLTYFQNEAQLEKSRLLSDRFSAERPKGSFSTLEIQRTEQGDSAMYLCASSTLAGGETQYFGPGTRLLVL.

The chain carries TRBV29-1 and TRBJ2-7, with D possibly being TRBD2 (6 bases). Germline values: CDR1 SQVTM, CDR2 ANQGSEA. V lost 4 bases to trimming and J lost 2 bases, with 21 bases between them. This CDR3 has 16 amino acids. CDR3 sequence (DNA): TGCAGCGTTGTGGGGGGTTTATCGGGATCAACCTACGAGCAGTACTTC. Its protein product is CSVVGGLSGSTYEQYF.